This TCR beta chain was sequenced for a study of beta chain features in type 1 diabetes. Study context: Cells sorted and examined across all samples totaled 90 million to 120 million.

Comments on this clone: The antigen remains undetermined.

The CDR3 is 15 amino acids. The V end lost 6 bases, the J end lost 0 bases, and 12 bases lay between the germline ends. In germline, CDR1 is LNHDA, CDR2 SQIVND (reference sequence). The entirety of the isolated RNA underwent reverse transcription, so expressed TCRB transcripts were sequenced. TCRdb's table, derived via immunoSEQ multiplex PCR, lists solely in-frame clones and lacks some. The data show approximately 730,000 clones, around 15% seen once. Study observations and caveats: Short templates might get an advantage during PCR, and this would be equal in patients and controls. A moderate, significant TCRB CDR3 shortening appeared in type 1 diabetes across four CD4+ subsets.

Source material: naive CD4+ T cells from blood. V gene TRBV19 combines with J gene TRBJ2-1; D is undetermined. The sequence was collected from a man aged 18 to 29 with type 1 diabetes. As DNA, the CDR3 is TGTGCCAGTAGCCTAGGTCCGGGCTCCTACAATGAGCAGTTCTTC. Its translation is CASSLGPGSYNEQFF.